These T cell receptor beta chains were read from a single sample in a study of blood T cell repertoires in COVID-19. Profiling relied on immunoSEQ multiplex PCR, and the TCRdb table lists in-frame clones only, not all of them. Here the sample spans 100,000 to 150,000 clones, 88% being singletons. The sequenced sample consisted of peripheral blood. The receptors derive from a human donor in a cohort sampled during active COVID-19. Each CDR3 is given with its conserved first and last residue. D genes are given only for firm matches. Clone size is stated in some rows and not others, as once, few, many or a class when expanded.

j_gene: TRBJ2-7
v_gene: TRBV5-1
d_gene: TRBD1
abundance: NA
CDR3nt: TGCGCCAGCAGCTTGGTGTTAGAAATCCGGGACAGTGCGCTGAGGCAGTACTTC
CDR3aa: CASSLVLEIRDSALRQYF

j_gene: TRBJ1-5
v_gene: TRBV19
d_gene: NA
abundance: NA
CDR3nt: TGTGCCAGTACCAAGGGGAATCAGCCCCAGCATTTT
CDR3aa: CASTKGNQPQHF

j_gene: TRBJ2-5
v_gene: TRBV6-5
d_gene: TRBD1
abundance: NA
CDR3nt: TGTGCCAGCAGCCCCAGACAGGGACGAGAAGAGACCCAGTACTTC
CDR3aa: CASSPRQGREETQYF

j_gene: TRBJ2-3
v_gene: TRBV4-1
d_gene: TRBD2
abundance: few
CDR3nt: TGCGCCAGCAGCCAAGCTAGCGGGAGGGCTTACACAGATACGCAGTATTTT
CDR3aa: CASSQASGRAYTDTQYF

j_gene: TRBJ2-7
v_gene: TRBV28
d_gene: NA
abundance: NA
CDR3nt: TGTGCCAGCGGTATGAGCTCCTACGAGCAGTACTTC
CDR3aa: CASGMSSYEQYF

j_gene: TRBJ2-1
v_gene: TRBV19
d_gene: NA
abundance: NA
CDR3nt: TGTGCCAGTAGTAAGTTGGGGGGTCAGAGCTCCTACAATGAGCAGTTCTTC
CDR3aa: CASSKLGGQSSYNEQFF

j_gene: TRBJ2-2
v_gene: TRBV29-1
d_gene: TRBD1
abundance: once
CDR3nt: TGCAGCGCCGGGACAGGGTACGCCGGGGAGCTGTTTTTT
CDR3aa: CSAGTGYAGELFF

j_gene: TRBJ2-7
v_gene: TRBV7-2
d_gene: NA
abundance: NA
CDR3nt: TGTGCCAGCAGCTTACCCCCGGGAGCTAGCTCCTACGAGCAGTACTTC
CDR3aa: CASSLPPGASSYEQYF

j_gene: TRBJ2-2
v_gene: TRBV7-9
d_gene: TRBD2
abundance: once
CDR3nt: TGTGCCAGCACGGGGACTAGCGGCGGGGAGCTGTTTTTT
CDR3aa: CASTGTSGGELFF

j_gene: TRBJ1-5
v_gene: TRBV19
d_gene: NA
abundance: NA
CDR3nt: TGTGCCAGTAGTAGGGCAGGGGCTGGACAGCCCCAGCATTTT
CDR3aa: CASSRAGAGQPQHF

j_gene: TRBJ1-1
v_gene: TRBV6-2/TRBV6-3
d_gene: NA
abundance: NA
CDR3nt: TGTGCCAGCAGTTACTCCGCGGACATCTTCCCTGAAGCTTTCTTT
CDR3aa: CASSYSADIFPEAFF

j_gene: TRBJ2-5
v_gene: TRBV2
d_gene: TRBD2
abundance: NA
CDR3nt: TGTGCCAGCTCCCTAGCGGGGGCTTCCAAGGGGGAGACCCAGTACTTC
CDR3aa: CASSLAGASKGETQYF

j_gene: TRBJ2-5
v_gene: TRBV5-1
d_gene: NA
abundance: NA
CDR3nt: TGCGCCAGCAGCTTTAGTAGCTCAGAGACCCAGTACTTC
CDR3aa: CASSFSSSETQYF

j_gene: TRBJ2-7
v_gene: TRBV6-5
d_gene: TRBD1
abundance: NA
CDR3nt: TGTGCCAGCAGCGATTCCGGGACAGGGAGGTACGAGCAGTACTTC
CDR3aa: CASSDSGTGRYEQYF

j_gene: TRBJ1-6
v_gene: TRBV27
d_gene: NA
abundance: NA
CDR3nt: TGTGCCAGCAGTTTATATGGTCAGGGGATTGGTTCACCCCTCCACTTT
CDR3aa: CASSLYGQGIGSPLHF

j_gene: TRBJ2-5
v_gene: TRBV27
d_gene: TRBD1
abundance: NA
CDR3nt: TGTGCCAGCAGTTGGCGGGACAGGGGGGGAGAGACCCAGTACTTC
CDR3aa: CASSWRDRGGETQYF

j_gene: TRBJ2-2
v_gene: TRBV7-2
d_gene: NA
abundance: NA
CDR3nt: TGTGCCAGCAGCTTAGTTCGGAACACCGGGGAGCTGTTTTTT
CDR3aa: CASSLVRNTGELFF

j_gene: TRBJ2-3
v_gene: TRBV6-1
d_gene: NA
abundance: NA
CDR3nt: TGTGCCAGCAGCCAGATTAGCACAGATACGCAGTATTTT
CDR3aa: CASSQISTDTQYF

j_gene: TRBJ1-5
v_gene: TRBV2
d_gene: NA
abundance: NA
CDR3nt: TGTGCCAGCCTTGGGCTCAGCAATCAGCCCCAGCATTTT
CDR3aa: CASLGLSNQPQHF

j_gene: TRBJ2-3
v_gene: TRBV5-5
d_gene: NA
abundance: few
CDR3nt: TGTGCCAGCAGCGCGGGGAAAGTCCGGGTGTTGACAGATACGCAGTATTTT
CDR3aa: CASSAGKVRVLTDTQYF

j_gene: TRBJ1-1
v_gene: TRBV6-5
d_gene: NA
abundance: once
CDR3nt: TGTGCCAGCAGCAACGGGGGGGCGAACACTGAAGCTTTCTTT
CDR3aa: CASSNGGANTEAFF

j_gene: TRBJ1-1
v_gene: TRBV6-5
d_gene: TRBD1
abundance: NA
CDR3nt: TGTGCCAGCAGGTCCGGACAGGGATTCACTGAAGCTTTCTTT
CDR3aa: CASRSGQGFTEAFF

j_gene: TRBJ2-1
v_gene: TRBV7-9
d_gene: TRBD1
abundance: NA
CDR3nt: TGTGCCAGCAGCTTAGAAGGGACAGCGTACTACAATGAGCAGTTCTTC
CDR3aa: CASSLEGTAYYNEQFF

j_gene: TRBJ2-1
v_gene: TRBV6-5
d_gene: TRBD2
abundance: NA
CDR3nt: TGTGCCAGCAGTCGGACTAGCGAGAACTACAATGAGCAGTTCTTC
CDR3aa: CASSRTSENYNEQFF

j_gene: TRBJ2-7
v_gene: TRBV2
d_gene: TRBD1
abundance: few
CDR3nt: TGTGCCAGCAGTGAGTTCGTAACAGGGGGTAACGAGCAGTACTTC
CDR3aa: CASSEFVTGGNEQYF

j_gene: TRBJ2-7
v_gene: TRBV5-6
d_gene: TRBD2
abundance: NA
CDR3nt: TGTGCCAGCAGTTCTCCGGGACTAGCATCCGAGCAGTACTTC
CDR3aa: CASSSPGLASEQYF

j_gene: TRBJ2-7
v_gene: TRBV5-4
d_gene: NA
abundance: NA
CDR3nt: TGTGCCAGCAGCTTATCCGCTAGCTCCTACGAGCAGTACTTC
CDR3aa: CASSLSASSYEQYF

j_gene: TRBJ1-3
v_gene: TRBV6-4
d_gene: NA
abundance: NA
CDR3nt: TGTGCCAGCAGATTCCAGACATCGAGCTCTGGAAACACCATATATTTT
CDR3aa: CASRFQTSSSGNTIYF

j_gene: TRBJ2-7
v_gene: TRBV5-1
d_gene: NA
abundance: once
CDR3nt: TGCGCCAGCAGCTTGGCGAACCCCAGCTACGAGCAGTACTTC
CDR3aa: CASSLANPSYEQYF

j_gene: TRBJ1-1
v_gene: TRBV5-1
d_gene: NA
abundance: NA
CDR3nt: TGCGCCAGCAGCCCTCAGGGCCCCACTGAAGCTTTCTTT
CDR3aa: CASSPQGPTEAFF

j_gene: TRBJ2-7
v_gene: TRBV3-1/TRBV3-2
d_gene: TRBD2
abundance: NA
CDR3nt: TGTGCCAGCAGCCACTCCGGGACTAGCGGCTACGAGCAGTACTTC
CDR3aa: CASSHSGTSGYEQYF

j_gene: TRBJ2-3
v_gene: TRBV18
d_gene: TRBD2
abundance: NA
CDR3nt: TGTGCCAGCTCACCGTCTCACAGCGGGAGCGGAGATACGCAGTATTTT
CDR3aa: CASSPSHSGSGDTQYF